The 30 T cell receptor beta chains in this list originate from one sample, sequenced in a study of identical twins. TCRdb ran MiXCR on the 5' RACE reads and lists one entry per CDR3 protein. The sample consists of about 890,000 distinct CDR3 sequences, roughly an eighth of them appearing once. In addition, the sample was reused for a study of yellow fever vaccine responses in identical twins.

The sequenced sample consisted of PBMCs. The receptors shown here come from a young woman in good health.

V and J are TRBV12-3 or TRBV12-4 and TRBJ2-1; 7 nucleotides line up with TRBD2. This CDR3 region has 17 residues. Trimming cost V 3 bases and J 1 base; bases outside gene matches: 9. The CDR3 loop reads CASSFVPGLRSYNEQFF. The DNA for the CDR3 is TGTGCCAGCAGTTTCGTTCCGGGACTAAGGTCCTACAATGAGCAGTTCTTC.

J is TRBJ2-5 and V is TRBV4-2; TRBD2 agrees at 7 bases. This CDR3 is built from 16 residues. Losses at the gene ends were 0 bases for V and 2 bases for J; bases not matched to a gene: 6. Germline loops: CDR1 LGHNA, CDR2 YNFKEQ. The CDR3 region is CASSQDLASGQETQYF. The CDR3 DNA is TGTGCCAGCAGCCAAGATTTGGCTAGCGGACAAGAGACCCAGTACTTC.

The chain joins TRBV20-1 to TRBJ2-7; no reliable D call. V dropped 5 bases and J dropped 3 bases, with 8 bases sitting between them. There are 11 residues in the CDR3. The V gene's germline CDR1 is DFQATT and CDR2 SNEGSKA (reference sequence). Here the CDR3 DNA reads TGCAGTGCTGAATCTAGCTACGAGCAGTACTTC. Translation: CSAESSYEQYF.

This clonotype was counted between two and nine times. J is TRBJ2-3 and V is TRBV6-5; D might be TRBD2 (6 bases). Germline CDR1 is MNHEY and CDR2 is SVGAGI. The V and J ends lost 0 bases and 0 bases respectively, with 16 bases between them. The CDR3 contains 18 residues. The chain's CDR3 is CASSYSSFTGLSTDTQYF. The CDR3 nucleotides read TGTGCCAGCAGTTACTCGAGCTTTACGGGACTTAGCACAGATACGCAGTATTTT.

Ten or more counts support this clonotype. The CDR3 region is CASTVEETQYF. DNA for the CDR3: TGTGCCAGCACTGTGGAGGAGACCCAGTACTTC. The chain recombines TRBV28 with TRBJ2-5; D unresolved. The CDR3 is made up of 11 amino acids. Trimming took off 7 bases at V and 5 bases at J, with 8 bases between the two ends. CDR1 is MDHEN, CDR2 SYDVKM, per germline.

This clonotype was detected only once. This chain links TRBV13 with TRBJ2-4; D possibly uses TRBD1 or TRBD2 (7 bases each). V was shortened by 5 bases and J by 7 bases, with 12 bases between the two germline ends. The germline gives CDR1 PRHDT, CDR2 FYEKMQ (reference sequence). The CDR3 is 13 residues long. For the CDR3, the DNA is TGTGCCAGCAGCCCAGGGGGGGTCAACATTCAGTACTTC. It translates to CASSPGGVNIQYF.

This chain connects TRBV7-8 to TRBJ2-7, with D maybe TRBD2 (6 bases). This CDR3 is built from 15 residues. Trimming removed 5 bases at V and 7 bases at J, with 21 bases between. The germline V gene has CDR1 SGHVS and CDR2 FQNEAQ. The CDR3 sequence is CASSPRTGTGGEQYF. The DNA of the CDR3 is TGTGCCAGCAGCCCCAGAACTGGGACCGGGGGAGAGCAGTACTTC.

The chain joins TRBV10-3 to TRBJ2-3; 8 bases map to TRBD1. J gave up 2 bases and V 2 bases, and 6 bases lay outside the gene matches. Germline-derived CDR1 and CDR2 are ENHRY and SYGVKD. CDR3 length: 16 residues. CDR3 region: CAISERAGGLTDTQYF. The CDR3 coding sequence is TGTGCCATCAGTGAGAGGGCAGGGGGCCTCACAGATACGCAGTATTTT.

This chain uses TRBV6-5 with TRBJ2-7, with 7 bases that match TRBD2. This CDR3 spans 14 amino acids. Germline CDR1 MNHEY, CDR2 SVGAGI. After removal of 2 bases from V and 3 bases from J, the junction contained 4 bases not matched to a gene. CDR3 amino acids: CASSYGGGLYEQYV. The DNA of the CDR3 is TGTGCCAGCAGTTACGGGGGAGGGCTCTACGAGCAGTACGTC.

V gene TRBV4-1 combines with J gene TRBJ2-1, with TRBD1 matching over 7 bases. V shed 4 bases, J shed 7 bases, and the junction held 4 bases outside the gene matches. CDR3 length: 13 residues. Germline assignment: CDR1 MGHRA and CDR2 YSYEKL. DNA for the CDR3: TGCGCCAGCAGCCTCCAACAGGGGAATGAGCAGTTCTTC. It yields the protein CASSLQQGNEQFF.

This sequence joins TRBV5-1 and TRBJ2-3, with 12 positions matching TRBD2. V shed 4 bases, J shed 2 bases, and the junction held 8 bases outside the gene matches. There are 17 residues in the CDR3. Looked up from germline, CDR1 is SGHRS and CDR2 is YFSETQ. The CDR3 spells CASSPRGLAGITDTQYF. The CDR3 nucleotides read TGCGCCAGCAGCCCCCGCGGACTAGCGGGGATCACAGATACGCAGTATTTT.

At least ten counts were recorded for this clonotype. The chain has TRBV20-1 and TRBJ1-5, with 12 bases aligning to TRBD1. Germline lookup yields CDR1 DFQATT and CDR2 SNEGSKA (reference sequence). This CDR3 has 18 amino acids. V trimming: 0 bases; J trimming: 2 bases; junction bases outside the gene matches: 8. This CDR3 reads CSARDWGQGASGNQPQHF. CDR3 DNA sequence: TGCAGTGCTAGAGATTGGGGACAGGGGGCAAGCGGCAATCAGCCCCAGCATTTT.

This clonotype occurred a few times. In DNA form, the CDR3 reads TGCAGTGCTAGAGATAGCGGGAGGGGCTCCTACGAGCAGTACTTC. Translating it yields CSARDSGRGSYEQYF. The chain joins TRBV20-1 to TRBJ2-7; 11 bases line up with TRBD2. The CDR3 runs to 15 residues. Trimming removed 0 bases from V and 0 bases from J; junction bases left unmatched: 1. Germline CDR1 is DFQATT and CDR2 is SNEGSKA (reference sequence).

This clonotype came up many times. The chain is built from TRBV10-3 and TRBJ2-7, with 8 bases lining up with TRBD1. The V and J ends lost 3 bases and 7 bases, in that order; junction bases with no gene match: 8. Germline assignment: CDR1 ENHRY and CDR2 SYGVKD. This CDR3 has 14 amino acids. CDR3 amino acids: CAISDRGQSSEQYF. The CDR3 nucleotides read TGTGCCATCAGTGACAGGGGGCAATCGAGTGAGCAGTACTTC.

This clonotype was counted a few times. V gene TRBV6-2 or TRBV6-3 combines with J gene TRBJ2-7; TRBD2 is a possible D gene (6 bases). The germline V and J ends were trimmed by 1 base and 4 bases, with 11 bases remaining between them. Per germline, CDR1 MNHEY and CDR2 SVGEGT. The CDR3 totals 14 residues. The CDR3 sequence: CASSYLGGLYEQYF. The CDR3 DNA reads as TGTGCCAGCAGTTACTTGGGGGGATTATACGAGCAGTACTTC.

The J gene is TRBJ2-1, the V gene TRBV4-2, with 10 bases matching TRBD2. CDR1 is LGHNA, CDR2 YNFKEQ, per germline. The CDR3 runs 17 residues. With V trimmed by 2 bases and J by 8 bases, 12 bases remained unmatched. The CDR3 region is CASSQSGTSGGGHEQFF. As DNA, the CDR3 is TGTGCCAGCAGCCAATCTGGGACCAGCGGGGGGGGTCATGAGCAGTTCTTC.

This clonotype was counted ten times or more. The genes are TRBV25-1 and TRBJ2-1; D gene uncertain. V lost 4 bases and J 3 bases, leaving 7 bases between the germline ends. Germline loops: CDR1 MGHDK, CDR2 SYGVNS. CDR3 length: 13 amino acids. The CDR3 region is CASSAIDYNEQFF. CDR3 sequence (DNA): TGTGCCAGCAGTGCGATAGACTACAATGAGCAGTTCTTC.

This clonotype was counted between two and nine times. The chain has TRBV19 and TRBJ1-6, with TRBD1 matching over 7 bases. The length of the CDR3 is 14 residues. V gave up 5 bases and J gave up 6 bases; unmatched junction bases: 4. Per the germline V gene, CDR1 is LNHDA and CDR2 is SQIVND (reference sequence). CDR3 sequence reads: CASSSRQGNSPLHF. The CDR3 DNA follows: TGTGCCAGTAGTTCGCGACAGGGTAATTCACCCCTCCACTTT.

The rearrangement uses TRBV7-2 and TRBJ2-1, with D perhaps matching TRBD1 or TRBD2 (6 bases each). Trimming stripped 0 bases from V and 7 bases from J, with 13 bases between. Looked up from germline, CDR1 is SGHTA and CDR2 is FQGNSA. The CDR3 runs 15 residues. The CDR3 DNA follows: TGTGCCAGCAGCTTAGCGGGGGGCCCCCCTAATGAGCAGTTCTTC. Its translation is CASSLAGGPPNEQFF. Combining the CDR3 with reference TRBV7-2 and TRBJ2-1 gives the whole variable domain GAGVSQSPSNKVTEKGKDVELRCDPISGHTALYWYRQSLGQGLEFLIYFQGNSAPDKSGLPSDRFSAERTGGSVSTLTIQRTQQEDSAVYLCASSLAGGPPNEQFFGPGTRLTVL.

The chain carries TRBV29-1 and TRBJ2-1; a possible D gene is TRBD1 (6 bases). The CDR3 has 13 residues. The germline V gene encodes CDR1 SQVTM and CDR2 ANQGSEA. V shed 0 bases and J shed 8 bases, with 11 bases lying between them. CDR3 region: CSVEEARGDEQFF. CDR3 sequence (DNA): TGCAGCGTTGAAGAGGCCAGGGGCGATGAGCAGTTCTTC.

CDR3 in amino acids: CASSLFEGSSYNEQFF. DNA for the CDR3: TGTGCCAGCAGTTTATTTGAGGGGAGCTCCTACAATGAGCAGTTCTTC. The chain couples TRBV28 to TRBJ2-1, with D perhaps given as TRBD1 or TRBD2 (5 bases each). Trimming took 1 base from V and 0 from J, leaving 10 bases between them. This CDR3 comprises 16 residues. CDR1 and CDR2 (germline): MDHEN, SYDVKM.

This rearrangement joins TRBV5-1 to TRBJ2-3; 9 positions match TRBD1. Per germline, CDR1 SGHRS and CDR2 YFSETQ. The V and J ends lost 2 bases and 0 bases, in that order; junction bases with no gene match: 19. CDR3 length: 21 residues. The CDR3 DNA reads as TGCGCCAGCAGCTTCCCAAAAACAGGGGGCCCCGCTCTTACTAGCACAGATACGCAGTATTTT. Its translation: CASSFPKTGGPALTSTDTQYF.

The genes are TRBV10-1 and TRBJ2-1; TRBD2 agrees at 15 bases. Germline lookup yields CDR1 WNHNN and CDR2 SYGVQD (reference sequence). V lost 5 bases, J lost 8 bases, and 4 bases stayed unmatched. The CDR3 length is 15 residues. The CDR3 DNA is TGCGCCAGCAGTCGGACTAGCGGGGGGGCGGATGAGCAGTTCTTC. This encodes CASSRTSGGADEQFF.

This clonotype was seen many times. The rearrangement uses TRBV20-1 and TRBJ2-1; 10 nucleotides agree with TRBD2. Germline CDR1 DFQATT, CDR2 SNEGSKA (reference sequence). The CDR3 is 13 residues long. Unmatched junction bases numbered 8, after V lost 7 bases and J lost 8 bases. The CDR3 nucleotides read TGCAGTGTAACCGGGACTAGCGACCATGAGCAGTTCTTC. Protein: CSVTGTSDHEQFF.

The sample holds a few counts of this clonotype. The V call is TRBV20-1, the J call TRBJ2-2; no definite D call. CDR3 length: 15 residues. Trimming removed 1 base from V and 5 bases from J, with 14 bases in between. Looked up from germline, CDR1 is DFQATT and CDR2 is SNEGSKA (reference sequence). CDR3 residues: CSARATSGPTGELFF. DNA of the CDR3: TGCAGTGCTAGAGCCACCTCCGGCCCTACCGGGGAGCTGTTTTTT.

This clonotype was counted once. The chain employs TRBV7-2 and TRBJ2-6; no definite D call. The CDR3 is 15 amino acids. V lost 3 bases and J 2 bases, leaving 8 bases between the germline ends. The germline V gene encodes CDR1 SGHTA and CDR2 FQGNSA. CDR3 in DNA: TGTGCCAGCAGCTTGCAGGCTACTGGGGCCAACGTCCTGACTTTC. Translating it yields CASSLQATGANVLTF.

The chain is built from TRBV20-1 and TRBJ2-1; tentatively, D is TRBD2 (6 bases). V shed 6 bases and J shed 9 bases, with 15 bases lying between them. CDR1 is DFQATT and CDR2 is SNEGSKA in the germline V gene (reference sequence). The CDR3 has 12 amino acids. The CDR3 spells CSAKLLAGEQFF. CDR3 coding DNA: TGCAGTGCAAAACTACTAGCCGGTGAGCAGTTCTTC.

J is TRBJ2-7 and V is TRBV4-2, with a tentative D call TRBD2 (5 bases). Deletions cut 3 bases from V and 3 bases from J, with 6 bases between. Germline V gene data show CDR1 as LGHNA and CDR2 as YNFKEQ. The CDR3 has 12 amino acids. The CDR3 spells CASSHTSYEQYF. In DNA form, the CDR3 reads TGTGCCAGCAGCCATACTAGCTACGAGCAGTACTTC.

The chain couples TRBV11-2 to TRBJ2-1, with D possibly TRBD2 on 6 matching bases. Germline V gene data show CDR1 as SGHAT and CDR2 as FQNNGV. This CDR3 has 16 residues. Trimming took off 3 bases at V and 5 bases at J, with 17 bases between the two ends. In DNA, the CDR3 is TGTGCCAGCAGCTTGGCCGGGGGTCTGTCTGACAATGAGCAGTTCTTC. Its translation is CASSLAGGLSDNEQFF. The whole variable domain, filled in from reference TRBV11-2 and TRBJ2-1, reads EAGVAQSPRYKIIEKRQSVAFWCNPISGHATLYWYQQILGQGPKLLIQFQNNGVVDDSQLPKDRFSAERLKGVDSTLKIQPAKLEDSAVYLCASSLAGGLSDNEQFFGPGTRLTVL.

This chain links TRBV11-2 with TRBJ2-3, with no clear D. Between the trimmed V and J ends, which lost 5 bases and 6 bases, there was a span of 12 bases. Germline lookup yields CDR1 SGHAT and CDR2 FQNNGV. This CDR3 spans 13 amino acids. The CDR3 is CASSPRRGDTQYF. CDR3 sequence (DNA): TGTGCCAGCAGCCCCCGCAGAGGTGATACGCAGTATTTT.